This T cell receptor (beta chain) derives from a study of early T cells in non-severe SARS-CoV-2 infection (dated by TCRdb to the early 2020s). With regard to the full study: Because TCR sequencing was done on bulk RNA from unsorted whole blood, the alpha and beta chains could not be paired.

The library was built by means of 5' RACE. TCRdb lists the instrument as NextSeq 500. In the TCR library protocol, unique molecular identifiers were attached to individual cDNA molecules to correct for PCR bias and sequencing error. Both TCR alpha and beta chains were sequenced, and tight co-correlation was observed between alpha and beta sequence abundances in each sample. The paper's data handling went like this. Decombinator V4 was used to annotate the V gene, J gene and CDR3 of the TCR sequences. TCRs were defined as expanded if a significant change between any two time points was detected under a Poisson model with p below 0.0001. TCR abundances were normalised to the total number of TCRs sequenced in each sample and reported as counts per million. TRAV1-2 paired with TRAJ12, TRAJ20 or TRAJ33 defined MAIT TCRs, while TRAV10 paired with TRAJ18 defined iNKT TCRs. A search of VDJdb, accessed on 1 November 2021, was run for TCRs annotated to CMV, EBV and SARS-CoV-2, with TCRs annotated for multiple antigens excluded. TCRdb reprocessing: public reads trimmed at Q25 with fastp, clones called with MiXCR, in-frame beta chains kept. A single entry per CDR3 protein holds the most common genes and DNA from its merged rows. The V and J calls reflect TCRdb's pipeline rather than the authors' work. The sample contains fewer than 80,000 distinct CDR3 sequences, 12% of them found a single time. The ten largest clones take up roughly 3.9% of the sample.

A case-control design nested within a healthcare worker cohort in London, UK, was used, with weekly nasopharyngeal swab PCR tests and blood sampling performed. Healthcare workers were recruited between 23 and 31 March 2020, during the week of the UK lockdown, and were followed weekly for up to roughly 15 weeks. The study at large found these results: VDJdb matching was skewed toward anti-spike CD8 responses and likely underestimated virus-specific expansions, missing private and CD4 specificities.

CDR1 SGHNT and CDR2 YYREEE are derived from the germline V gene (reference sequence). The CDR3, from cysteine to phenylalanine, totals 13 residues. CDR3 DNA only is kept here, 39 bases in frame from base 1. V is pared back by 4 bases and J by 1 base, with 7 bases lying between the germline termini. This clonotype occurred many times. Its antigen specificity is not known. The input lacks base qualities; no much larger clone sits a single base away. Sequenced sample: whole blood. This sequence originates from an adult who was a healthcare worker with PCR-confirmed SARS-CoV-2 infection or an uninfected control (not recorded which). The chain was built from TRBV5-4 and TRBJ2-3, with the D segment identity uncertain. The DNA sequence follows: TGTGCCAGCAGCCCCGTCGGCACAGATACGCAGTATTTT. This translates into CASSPVGTDTQYF.